The clone carrying this T cell receptor (beta chain) occurred a few times. One entry per CDR3 protein, called by TCRdb with MiXCR from the RACE reads. Of some 150,000 distinct CDR3 sequences in the sample, over 9.5% were seen once. The time point was: patch test 2, 6 weeks after DPC sensitization. Specified treatment: therapeutic diphenylcyclopropenone sensitization with weekly scalp DPC. These data are taken from a study of human T cells and chemical hapten exposure. This specimen was whole blood, taken in connection with sensitization to the hapten diphenylcyclopropenone (DPC). The sequence was obtained from a woman aged 50 to 60 with alopecia areata. Some clones in this sample may be carry-over from other donors' samples.

CDR3 amino acids: CASSETRETQYF. CDR3 bases: TGTGCCAGCAGTGAGACGAGGGAGACCCAGTACTTC. This rearrangement joins TRBV2 to TRBJ2-5; D is ambiguous. The V end was cut by 3 bases, the J end by 5 bases, with 7 bases between. CDR1 is SNHLY and CDR2 is FYNNEI in the germline V gene. This CDR3 is built from 12 residues.